Listed below are T cell receptor beta chains from one sample, sequenced in a study of cytomegalovirus exposure and HLA in healthy donors. Libraries were prepared by immunoSEQ multiplex PCR; TCRdb keeps only in-frame clonotypes and omits some of them. The sample comprises more than 150,000 clones, 84% of which are singletons, and roughly 7.5% rests with the top ten. The sequencing input was PBMCs. The receptor set was obtained from a man aged 18 to 30 in good health and CMV-seropositive. Each CDR3 is given with its conserved first and last residue. D genes are given only for firm matches. A clone size is listed for some rows: how often the clone was seen (once, few, many), or a class if it is expanded.

TRBV29-1	-	-	TRBJ2-7	CSVKQAGYEQYF	TGCAGCGTTAAGCAAGCCGGCTACGAGCAGTACTTC
TRBV7-9	TRBD2	-	TRBJ2-7	CASSFRGGDEQYF	TGTGCCAGCAGCTTTAGGGGAGGGGACGAGCAGTACTTC
TRBV5-1	TRBD2	-	TRBJ2-1	CASSETSGSYNEQFF	TGCGCCAGCAGCGAGACTAGCGGGTCATACAATGAGCAGTTCTTC
TRBV9	TRBD2	-	TRBJ2-3	CASSVESGRLDTQYF	TGTGCCAGCAGCGTAGAGAGCGGGAGATTGGATACGCAGTATTTT
TRBV6-5	-	-	TRBJ1-5	CASSYPAGSNQPQHF	TGTGCCAGCAGTTACCCGGCGGGGAGCAATCAGCCCCAGCATTTT
TRBV19	TRBD2	-	TRBJ2-1	CASSIRLAGGDEQFF	TGTGCCAGTAGTATTCGGCTAGCGGGAGGGGATGAGCAGTTCTTC
TRBV12-5	TRBD1	-	TRBJ2-1	CASRGGQGYNEQFF	TGTGCTAGCCGAGGGGGACAGGGGTACAATGAGCAGTTCTTC
TRBV7-9	TRBD2	-	TRBJ2-1	CASSLGGRGVRQFF	TGTGCCAGCAGTCTCGGGGGGCGGGGGGTAAGGCAGTTCTTC
TRBV9	TRBD1	-	TRBJ1-3	CASSGTGAGNTIYF	TGTGCCAGCAGCGGAACAGGGGCAGGAAACACCATATATTTT
TRBV6-6	TRBD1	-	TRBJ1-1	CASSYPKDRATEAFF	TGTGCCAGCAGTTACCCTAAGGACAGGGCTACCGAAGCTTTCTTT
TRBV6-1	-	-	TRBJ2-1	CASSATGSAEQFF	TGTGCCAGCAGTGCCACAGGCAGCGCTGAGCAGTTCTTC
TRBV7-2	-	few	TRBJ1-2	CASSLAGLDGYTF	TGTGCCAGCAGCTTAGCGGGGCTGGATGGCTACACCTTC
TRBV28	-	-	TRBJ2-7	CATTIGGVAQQYF	TGTGCCACTACTATCGGGGGAGTCGCGCAGCAGTACTTC
TRBV10-3	-	-	TRBJ1-5	CAISAGGNQPQHF	TGTGCCATCAGTGCGGGGGGCAATCAGCCCCAGCATTTT
TRBV7-6	TRBD1	-	TRBJ1-3	CASSTGQIPGNTIYF	TGTGCCAGCAGCACGGGACAGATTCCTGGAAACACCATATATTTT
TRBV4-3	-	-	TRBJ2-1	CASSQNQGYEQFF	TGCGCCAGCAGCCAGAACCAGGGATATGAGCAGTTCTTC
TRBV29-1	TRBD1	-	TRBJ2-7	CSTAGGKQGSSYEQYF	TGCAGCACTGCAGGGGGAAAACAGGGATCCTCCTACGAGCAGTACTTC
TRBV27	TRBD2	once	TRBJ2-1	CASSPLALGLMEQFF	TGTGCCAGCAGTCCCTTGGCCCTGGGACTAATGGAGCAGTTCTTC
TRBV7-3	TRBD2	-	TRBJ2-7	CASSLTLAGLNEQYF	TGTGCCAGCAGCTTAACACTAGCGGGACTCAACGAGCAGTACTTC
TRBV6-5	-	-	TRBJ2-7	CASSNRGGGSYEQYF	TGTGCCAGCAGTAACCGTGGGGGCGGTTCGTACGAGCAGTACTTC
TRBV19	TRBD2	-	TRBJ2-5	CASSKTSGRLRQETQYF	TGTGCCAGTAGTAAAACTAGCGGGAGGCTCCGCCAAGAGACCCAGTACTTC
TRBV9	-	-	TRBJ1-3	CASSVGPSSGNTIYF	TGTGCCAGCAGCGTAGGGCCCTCCTCTGGAAACACCATATATTTT
TRBV5-4	-	-	TRBJ2-5	CASSNSVQETQYF	TGTGCCAGCTCTAACTCGGTCCAAGAGACCCAGTACTTC
TRBV7-2	TRBD2	once	TRBJ2-1	CASSISGGSYNEQFF	TGTGCCAGCAGCATTAGCGGGGGAAGTTACAATGAGCAGTTCTTC
TRBV29-1	TRBD1	-	TRBJ2-1	CTSSEGAFNEQFF	TGCACCTCCTCCGAGGGGGCATTCAATGAGCAGTTCTTC
TRBV6-4	-	-	TRBJ2-3	CASSKTGGAGTDTQYF	TGTGCCAGCAGTAAAACCGGTGGGGCAGGCACAGATACGCAGTATTTT
TRBV19	TRBD2	-	TRBJ2-1	CASSIRAGGPNEQFF	TGTGCCAGTAGTATCCGAGCGGGAGGGCCGAATGAGCAGTTCTTC
TRBV28	-	-	TRBJ1-5	CASRVLQAGLGQPQHF	TGTGCCAGCCGAGTGCTACAAGCGGGGTTGGGTCAGCCCCAGCATTTT
TRBV21-1	-	-	TRBJ2-7	CASSKRDSTYEQYF	TGTGCCAGCAGCAAAAGGGACAGTACCTACGAGCAGTACTTC
TRBV29-1	-	-	TRBJ2-7	CSVAGGLYEQYF	TGCAGCGTTGCCGGCGGCCTCTACGAGCAGTACTTC
TRBV30	TRBD2	few	TRBJ2-2	CAWSVRGAGELFF	TGTGCCTGGAGTGTACGGGGGGCCGGGGAGCTGTTTTTT
TRBV5-1	-	-	TRBJ2-7	CASSLGLTYEQYF	TGCGCCAGCAGCCTCGGACTAACCTACGAGCAGTACTTC
TRBV6-1	TRBD1	-	TRBJ1-5	CASRDRGGNQPQHF	TGTGCCAGCAGGGACAGGGGTGGCAATCAGCCCCAGCATTTT
TRBV7-2	-	-	TRBJ1-1	CASSPAGGFTEAFF	TGTGCCAGCAGCCCCGCAGGAGGATTCACTGAAGCTTTCTTT
TRBV5-1	TRBD1	few	TRBJ2-7	CASSLDRGSDEQYF	TGCGCCAGCAGCTTGGACAGGGGTAGTGACGAGCAGTACTTC
TRBV2	TRBD1	-	TRBJ2-3	CASSLGQGEDTQYF	TGTGCCAGCAGCCTGGGACAGGGGGAGGATACGCAGTATTTT
TRBV2	TRBD1	-	TRBJ2-7	CASMTGQTYEQYF	TGTGCCAGCATGACGGGACAGACTTACGAGCAGTACTTC
TRBV28	TRBD1	-	TRBJ1-4	CASSWGTGGATNEKLFF	TGTGCCAGCAGTTGGGGGACAGGGGGCGCGACTAATGAAAAACTGTTTTTT
TRBV11-3	-	-	TRBJ2-3	CASSLVGDTQYF	TGTGCCAGCAGCTTAGTCGGAGATACGCAGTATTTT
TRBV7-9	TRBD1	-	TRBJ2-5	CASSQTTGGEETQYF	TGTGCCAGCAGCCAGACGACAGGGGGCGAAGAGACCCAGTACTTC
TRBV18	TRBD1	-	TRBJ1-2	CASSPEGQGAWGYTF	TGTGCCAGCTCACCAGAAGGACAGGGGGCCTGGGGCTACACCTTC
TRBV5-1	-	-	TRBJ1-4	CASSLGQGSNEKLFF	TGCGCCAGCAGCTTGGGGCAGGGTTCTAATGAAAAACTGTTTTTT
TRBV19	-	-	TRBJ1-5	CASSHFQGRINQPQHF	TGTGCCAGTAGTCATTTTCAGGGGAGAATCAATCAGCCCCAGCATTTT
TRBV4-1	-	-	TRBJ2-2	CASSLQNVLANTGELFF	TGCGCCAGCAGCCTCCAGAACGTCCTAGCGAACACCGGGGAGCTGTTTTTT
TRBV29-1	TRBD1	-	TRBJ2-5	CSVGQGQETQYF	TGCAGCGTAGGACAGGGGCAAGAGACCCAGTACTTC